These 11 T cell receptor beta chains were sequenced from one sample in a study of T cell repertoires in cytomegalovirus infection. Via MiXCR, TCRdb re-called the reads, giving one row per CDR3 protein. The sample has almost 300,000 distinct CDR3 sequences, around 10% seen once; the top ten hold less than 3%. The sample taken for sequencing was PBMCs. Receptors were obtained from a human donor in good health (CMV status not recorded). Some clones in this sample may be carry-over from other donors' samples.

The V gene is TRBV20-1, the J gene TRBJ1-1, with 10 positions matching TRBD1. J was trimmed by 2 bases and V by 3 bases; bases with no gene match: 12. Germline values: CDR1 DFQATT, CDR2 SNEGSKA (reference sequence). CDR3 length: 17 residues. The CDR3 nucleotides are TGCAGTGCTAGTAGGTCCGGGACAGGGGCCATCAACACTGAAGCTTTCTTT. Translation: CSASRSGTGAINTEAFF.

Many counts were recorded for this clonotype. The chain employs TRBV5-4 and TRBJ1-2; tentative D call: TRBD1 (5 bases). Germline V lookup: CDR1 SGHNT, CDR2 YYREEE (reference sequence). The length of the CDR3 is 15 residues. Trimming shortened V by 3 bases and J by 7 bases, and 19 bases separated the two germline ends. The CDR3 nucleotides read TGTGCCAGCAGCTACGGGGGGACGGCCCCTGGTGGCTACACCTTC. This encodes CASSYGGTAPGGYTF. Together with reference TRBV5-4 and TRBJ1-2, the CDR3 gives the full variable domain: ETGVTQSPTHLIKTRGQQVTLRCSSQSGHNTVSWYQQALGQGPQFIFQYYREEENGRGNFPPRFSGLQFPNYSSELNVNALELDDSALYLCASSYGGTAPGGYTFGSGTRLTVV.

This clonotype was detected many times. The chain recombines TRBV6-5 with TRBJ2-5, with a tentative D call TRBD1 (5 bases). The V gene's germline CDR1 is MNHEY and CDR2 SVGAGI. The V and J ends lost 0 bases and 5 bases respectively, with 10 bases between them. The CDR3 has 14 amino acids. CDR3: CASSYSGVAETQYF. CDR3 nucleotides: TGTGCCAGCAGTTACTCAGGGGTGGCGGAGACCCAGTACTTC.

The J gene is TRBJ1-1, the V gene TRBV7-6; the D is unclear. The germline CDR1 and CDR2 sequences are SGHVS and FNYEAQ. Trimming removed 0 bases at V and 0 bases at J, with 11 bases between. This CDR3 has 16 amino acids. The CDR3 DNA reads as TGTGCCAGCAGCTTAGCGCGGACCACGGTGAACACTGAAGCTTTCTTT. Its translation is CASSLARTTVNTEAFF.

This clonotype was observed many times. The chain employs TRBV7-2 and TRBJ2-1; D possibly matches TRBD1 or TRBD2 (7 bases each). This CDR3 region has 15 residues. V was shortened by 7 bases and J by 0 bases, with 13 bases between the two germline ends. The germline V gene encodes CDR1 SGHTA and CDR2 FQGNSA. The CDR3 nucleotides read TGTGCCAGCACCAGGGGGGGGCCCTCCTACAATGAGCAGTTCTTC. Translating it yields CASTRGGPSYNEQFF. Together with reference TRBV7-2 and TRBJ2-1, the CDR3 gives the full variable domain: GAGVSQSPSNKVTEKGKDVELRCDPISGHTALYWYRQSLGQGLEFLIYFQGNSAPDKSGLPSDRFSAERTGGSVSTLTIQRTQQEDSAVYLCASTRGGPSYNEQFFGPGTRLTVL.

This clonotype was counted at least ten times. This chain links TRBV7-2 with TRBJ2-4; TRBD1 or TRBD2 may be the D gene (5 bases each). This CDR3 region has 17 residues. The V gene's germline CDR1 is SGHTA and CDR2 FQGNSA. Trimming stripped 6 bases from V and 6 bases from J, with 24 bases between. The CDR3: CASSYGTAKGLGNIQYF. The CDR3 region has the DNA TGTGCCAGCAGTTACGGGACGGCAAAGGGGTTGGGAAACATTCAGTACTTC.

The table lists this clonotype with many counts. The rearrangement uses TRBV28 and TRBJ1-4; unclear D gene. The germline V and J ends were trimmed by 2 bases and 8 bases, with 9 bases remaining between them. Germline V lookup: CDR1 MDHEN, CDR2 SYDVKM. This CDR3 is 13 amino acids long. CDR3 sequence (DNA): TGTGCCAGCAGTTTAGCAGGATTAGAAAAACTGTTTTTT. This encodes CASSLAGLEKLFF.

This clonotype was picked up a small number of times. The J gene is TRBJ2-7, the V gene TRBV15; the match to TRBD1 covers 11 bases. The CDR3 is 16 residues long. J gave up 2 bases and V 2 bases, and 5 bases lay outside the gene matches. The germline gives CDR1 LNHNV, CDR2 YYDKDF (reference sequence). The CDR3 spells CATSRRDRGNTYEQYF. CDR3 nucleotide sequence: TGTGCCACCAGCAGACGGGACAGGGGGAACACCTACGAGCAGTACTTC. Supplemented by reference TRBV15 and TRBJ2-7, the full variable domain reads DAMVIQNPRYQVTQFGKPVTLSCSQTLNHNVMYWYQQKSSQAPKLLFHYYDKDFNNEADTPDNFQSRRPNTSFCFLDIRSPGLGDTAMYLCATSRRDRGNTYEQYFGPGTRLTVT.

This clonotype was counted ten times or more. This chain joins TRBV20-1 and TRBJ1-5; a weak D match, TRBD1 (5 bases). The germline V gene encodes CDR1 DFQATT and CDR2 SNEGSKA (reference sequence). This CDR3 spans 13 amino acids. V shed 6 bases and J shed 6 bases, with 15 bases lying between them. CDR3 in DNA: TGCAGTGCGGGGGACCCAGGGCGTCAGCCCCAGCATTTT. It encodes CSAGDPGRQPQHF.

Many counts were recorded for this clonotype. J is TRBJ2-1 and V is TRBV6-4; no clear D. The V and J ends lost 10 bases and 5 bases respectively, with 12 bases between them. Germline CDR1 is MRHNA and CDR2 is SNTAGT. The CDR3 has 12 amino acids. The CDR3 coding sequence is TGTGCCACCTCGGACGGAGACAATGAGCAGTTCTTC. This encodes CATSDGDNEQFF.

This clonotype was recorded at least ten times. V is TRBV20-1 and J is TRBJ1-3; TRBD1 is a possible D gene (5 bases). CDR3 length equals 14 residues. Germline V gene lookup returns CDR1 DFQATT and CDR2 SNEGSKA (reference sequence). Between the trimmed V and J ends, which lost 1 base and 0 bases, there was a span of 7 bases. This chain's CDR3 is CSARVGTSGNTIYF. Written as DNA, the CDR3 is TGCAGTGCTAGAGTGGGGACCTCTGGAAACACCATATATTTT.